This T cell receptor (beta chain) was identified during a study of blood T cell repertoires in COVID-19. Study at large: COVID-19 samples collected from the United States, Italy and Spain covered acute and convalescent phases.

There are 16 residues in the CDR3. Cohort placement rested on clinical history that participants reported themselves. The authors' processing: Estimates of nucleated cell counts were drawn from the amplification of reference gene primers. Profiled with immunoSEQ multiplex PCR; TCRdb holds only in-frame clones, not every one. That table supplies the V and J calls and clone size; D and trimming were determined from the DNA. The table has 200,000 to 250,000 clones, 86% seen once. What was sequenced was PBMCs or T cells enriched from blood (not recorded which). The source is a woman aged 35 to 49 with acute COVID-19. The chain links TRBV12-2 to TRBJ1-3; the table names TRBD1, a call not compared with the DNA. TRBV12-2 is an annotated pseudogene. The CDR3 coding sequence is TGTGCAAGTCTCCACACAGTCCCCCACTCTGGAAACACCATATATTTT. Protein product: CASLHTVPHSGNTIYF.